Below, 23 T cell receptor beta chains from the same sample are listed, as sequenced in a study of CD8+CD57+ T cells in acquired aplastic anemia. Profiles of TCR beta VDJ and CDR3 were generated from a genomic DNA template. A single record per CDR3 protein comes from TCRdb applying MiXCR to the reads. This sample yields under 200,000 distinct CDR3 sequences, of which roughly 48% are seen a single time; approximately 1% belongs to the top ten. The sample taken for sequencing was sorted CD4+, CD8+, or CD8+CD57+ T cells (not recorded which) from PBMCs. Every receptor here comes from a human donor in good health.

This clonotype has more than one count but fewer than ten. The V gene is TRBV19, the J gene TRBJ1-5; possible D gene TRBD1, 6 bases. The CDR3 has 15 amino acids. V shed 2 bases and J shed 1 base, with 9 bases lying between them. Germline loops: CDR1 LNHDA, CDR2 SQIVND (reference sequence). The CDR3 here is CASSIQGWSNQPQHF. CDR3 bases: TGTGCCAGTAGTATACAGGGGTGGAGCAATCAGCCCCAGCATTTT.

The chain joins TRBV15 to TRBJ1-1; D is ambiguous. CDR3 length equals 13 residues. Between the trimmed V and J ends, which lost 0 bases and 10 bases, there was a span of 12 bases. Germline-derived CDR1 and CDR2 are LNHNV and YYDKDF (reference sequence). CDR3 amino acids: CATSRDGPFPAFF. The CDR3 DNA follows: TGTGCCACCAGCAGAGATGGCCCCTTCCCAGCTTTCTTT. The full variable domain, completed using reference TRBV15 and TRBJ1-1, is DAMVIQNPRYQVTQFGKPVTLSCSQTLNHNVMYWYQQKSSQAPKLLFHYYDKDFNNEADTPDNFQSRRPNTSFCFLDIRSPGLGDTAMYLCATSRDGPFPAFFGQGTRLTVV.

This clonotype was seen repeatedly, ten times or more. CDR3 coding DNA: TGTGCCAGTAGTATCTGGGGGTCCAAAAACATTCAGTACTTC. Its protein product is CASSIWGSKNIQYF. The chain uses TRBV19 and TRBJ2-4, with D perhaps being TRBD1 or TRBD2 (5 bases each). This CDR3 spans 14 amino acids. The germline V and J ends were trimmed by 3 bases and 2 bases, with 8 bases remaining between them. Germline CDR1 and CDR2: LNHDA and SQIVND (reference sequence).

This clonotype was counted at least ten times. The rearrangement joins TRBV4-1 to TRBJ1-1, with TRBD1 as a possible D gene (6 bases). The CDR3 is made up of 16 amino acids. CDR1 and CDR2 from the germline V gene are MGHRA and YSYEKL. The V and J ends lost 0 bases and 1 base respectively, with 12 bases between them. CDR3 DNA sequence: TGCGCCAGCAGCCAAGATATAACAGGGCGGAACACTGAAGCTTTCTTT. Encoded protein: CASSQDITGRNTEAFF.

A word on this clonotype: A clone one base away is much larger, so this may be a read error. This chain joins TRBV12-3 or TRBV12-4 and TRBJ1-3, with D uncertain. The CDR3 runs 14 residues. V dropped 4 bases and J dropped 4 bases, with 11 bases sitting between them. The CDR3 spells CASSWSSVGNTIYF. The DNA for the CDR3 is TGTGCCAGCAGTTGGTCCTCGGTAGGAAACACCATATATTTT.

V and J are TRBV12-3 or TRBV12-4 and TRBJ1-2, with D hard to call. Trimming took 6 bases from V and 4 from J, leaving 12 bases between them. The CDR3 has 13 amino acids. The CDR3 sequence: CASSFGSSYGYTF. The CDR3 DNA reads as TGTGCCAGCAGCTTCGGGAGTTCCTATGGCTACACCTTC.

The chain employs TRBV4-2 and TRBJ2-3, with 12 nucleotides matching TRBD2. J lost 5 bases, V lost 8 bases, and 5 bases had no gene match. The germline CDR1 and CDR2 sequences are LGHNA and YNFKEQ. The CDR3 length is 14 residues. CDR3 in DNA: TGTGCCAGCCAGACTAGCGGGGGTGTAGATACGCAGTATTTT. It encodes CASQTSGGVDTQYF.

There are a few counts of this clonotype. CDR3 coding DNA: TGTGCCATCAGTGAGAGGGGGACAGGGGGATCCTACGAGCAGTACTTC. Its protein is CAISERGTGGSYEQYF. The chain is built from TRBV10-3 and TRBJ2-7; 11 bases agree with TRBD1. V was pared by 2 bases and J by 1 base, with 4 bases of the junction left unmatched. Germline-derived CDR1 and CDR2 are ENHRY and SYGVKD. This CDR3 is 16 amino acids long.

The chain links TRBV15 to TRBJ1-4; D is perhaps TRBD1 (6 bases). Germline V gene lookup returns CDR1 LNHNV and CDR2 YYDKDF (reference sequence). Trimming took off 3 bases at V and 8 bases at J, with 19 bases between the two ends. The CDR3 is made up of 16 amino acids. The CDR3 DNA reads TGTGCCACCAGCAGGGACAACAGGGAGTTCAGGGAAAAACTGTTTTTT. This translates into CATSRDNREFREKLFF.

This clonotype has a count of ten or more. The V call is TRBV9, the J call TRBJ2-7; D assignment may be TRBD1 or TRBD2 (5 bases each). Germline CDR1 is SGDLS and CDR2 is YYNGEE. The germline V and J ends were trimmed by 0 bases and 0 bases, with 7 bases remaining between them. This CDR3 is built from 14 residues. DNA of the CDR3: TGTGCCAGCAGCGTAGCGGGGCGCTCCTACGAGCAGTACTTC. It codes for CASSVAGRSYEQYF.

This rearrangement joins TRBV7-7 to TRBJ2-5, with 9 bases identical to TRBD2. Germline assignment: CDR1 SSHAT and CDR2 FNYEAQ (reference sequence). With 5 bases clipped from V and 1 base from J, the junction kept 2 bases outside the gene matches. This CDR3 comprises 14 residues. CDR3 amino acids: CASSETSGQETQYF. The CDR3 coding sequence is TGTGCCAGCAGCGAGACTAGCGGCCAAGAGACCCAGTACTTC. Supplemented by reference TRBV7-7 and TRBJ2-5, the full variable domain reads GAGVSQSPRYKVTKRGQDVTLRCDPISSHATLYWYQQALGQGPEFLTYFNYEAQPDKSGLPSDRFSAERPEGSISTLTIQRTEQRDSAMYRCASSETSGQETQYFGPGTRLLVL.

V and J are TRBV7-6 and TRBJ1-2; 9 bases agree with TRBD1. The germline V gene has CDR1 SGHVS and CDR2 FNYEAQ. J was trimmed by 6 bases and V by 5 bases; bases with no gene match: 4. The CDR3 contains 13 residues. The CDR3 region has the DNA TGTGCCAGCAGCGACACAGGGGGCGATGGCTACACCTTC. Its protein product is CASSDTGGDGYTF.

This clonotype was detected only a few times. This clone may be a read error of a much larger clone one base away. The chain joins TRBV20-1 to TRBJ1-2; 8 bases agree with TRBD1. V gave up 7 bases and J gave up 7 bases; unmatched junction bases: 14. The CDR3 sequence is 14 residues long. Germline loops: CDR1 DFQATT, CDR2 SNEGSKA (reference sequence). The CDR3 DNA reads as TGCAGTGTAGGGGACAGGATTAGAAGTTGTGGCTACACCTTC. Protein: CSVGDRIRSCGYTF.

There are many counts of this clonotype. The rearrangement joins TRBV10-1 to TRBJ1-2; D ambiguous. The CDR3 spans 13 residues. Looked up from germline, CDR1 is WNHNN and CDR2 is SYGVQD (reference sequence). V lost 0 bases and J lost 2, with 4 bases in between. CDR3 DNA: TGCGCCAGCAGTGAGTCTACGAACTATGGCTACACCTTC. Protein product: CASSESTNYGYTF.

This clonotype showed up many times. V usage is TRBV7-8 and J usage is TRBJ2-2; D may correspond to TRBD1 or TRBD2 (5 bases each). V was cut by 1 base and J by 6 bases, with 21 bases left in between. Germline V gives CDR1 SGHVS, CDR2 FQNEAQ. The CDR3 is made up of 18 amino acids. The CDR3 is CASSLGRAATTSSGELFF. The CDR3 DNA is TGTGCCAGCAGCTTAGGCAGGGCCGCGACTACTTCGTCCGGGGAGCTGTTTTTT.

V is TRBV19 and J is TRBJ2-5; 7 positions match TRBD2. The CDR3 spans 17 residues. J was trimmed by 3 bases and V by 2 bases; bases with no gene match: 12. Germline V gene lookup returns CDR1 LNHDA and CDR2 SQIVND (reference sequence). The chain's CDR3 is CASSIYPFTREEETQYF. The CDR3, as DNA: TGTGCCAGTAGTATATACCCCTTCACCCGGGAGGAAGAGACCCAGTACTTC. Filled out from reference TRBV19 and TRBJ2-5, the complete variable domain reads DGGITQSPKYLFRKEGQNVTLSCEQNLNHDAMYWYRQDPGQGLRLIYYSQIVNDFQKGDIAEGYSVSREKKESFPLTVTSAQKNPTAFYLCASSIYPFTREEETQYFGPGTRLLVL.

The CDR3 loop is CASSLNRSSPLHF. The CDR3 DNA reads as TGTGCCAGCAGCTTAAATCGTAGTTCACCCCTCCACTTT. The chain links TRBV7-7 to TRBJ1-6; D not resolved. This CDR3 has 13 residues. V lost 2 bases and J 9 bases, leaving 8 bases between the germline ends. Germline loops: CDR1 SSHAT, CDR2 FNYEAQ (reference sequence). The full variable domain, completed using reference TRBV7-7 and TRBJ1-6, is GAGVSQSPRYKVTKRGQDVTLRCDPISSHATLYWYQQALGQGPEFLTYFNYEAQPDKSGLPSDRFSAERPEGSISTLTIQRTEQRDSAMYRCASSLNRSSPLHFGNGTRLTVT.

This clonotype was counted only a few times. The rearrangement joins TRBV11-2 to TRBJ1-5; 7 bases align to TRBD1. The V gene's germline CDR1 is SGHAT and CDR2 FQNNGV. V lost 5 bases, J lost 1 base, and 11 bases stayed unmatched. This CDR3 comprises 17 residues. The CDR3, as DNA: TGTGCCAGCAGCCGCTCCCAGGGGGTGGGCAGCAATCAGCCCCAGCATTTT. This translates into CASSRSQGVGSNQPQHF.

This sequence joins TRBV15 and TRBJ1-4, with D perhaps TRBD1 (6 bases). The CDR3 sequence is 15 residues long. Trimming shortened V by 2 bases and J by 4 bases, and 11 bases separated the two germline ends. Looked up from germline, CDR1 is LNHNV and CDR2 is YYDKDF (reference sequence). The CDR3 loop is CATSRYRASNEKLFF. As DNA, the CDR3 is TGTGCCACCAGCAGATACAGGGCCAGTAATGAAAAACTGTTTTTT.

The chain couples TRBV30 to TRBJ2-6; no reliable D call. In germline, CDR1 is GTSNPN, CDR2 SVGIG (reference sequence). V lost 7 bases and J 0 bases, leaving 10 bases between the germline ends. This CDR3 is 14 amino acids long. The CDR3, as DNA: TGTGCCTCACAAACCAGCTCTGGGGCCAACGTCCTGACTTTC. Translated, it gives CASQTSSGANVLTF.

This chain links TRBV2 with TRBJ2-2, with TRBD1 matching 8 bases. The CDR3 runs to 14 residues. Germline V gene lookup returns CDR1 SNHLY and CDR2 FYNNEI. The V and J ends lost 9 bases and 10 bases, in that order; junction bases with no gene match: 13. DNA of the CDR3: TGTGCCAGTTCGGACAGGGATGTTTCCCCGGAGCTGTTTTTT. Translation: CASSDRDVSPELFF.

About this clonotype itself: The junction does not match germline at one end; this may be a read error. The chain is built from TRBV25-1 and TRBJ1-1; 7 bases fit TRBD1. The CDR3 length is 14 residues. CDR1 is MGHDK, CDR2 SYGVNS, per germline. This chain's CDR3 is CASSETGVFTEALF. In DNA form, the CDR3 reads TGTGCCAGCAGTGAAACAGGGGTTTTCACTGAGGCTCTCTTT.

The chain uses TRBV4-1 and TRBJ2-1; 14 nucleotides agree with TRBD2. Trimming cost V 4 bases and J 3 bases; bases outside gene matches: 5. Germline loops: CDR1 MGHRA, CDR2 YSYEKL. The CDR3 covers 17 residues. For the CDR3, the DNA is TGCGCCAGCAGCCTCTCGGGACTAGCGGGAGACTACAATGAGCAGTTCTTC. This translates into CASSLSGLAGDYNEQFF.